This note documents a single T cell receptor (beta chain) sequence. Its antigen is not known. Profiling of TCR beta VDJ combinations and CDR3 sequences used genomic DNA as template. From the reads, TCRdb called clonotypes with MiXCR, one entry per CDR3 protein. The sample shows approximately 170,000 distinct CDR3 sequences, approximately 51% of them seen only once. The data originate from a study of CD8+CD57+ T cells in acquired aplastic anemia. Study overall: DNA recovered from sorted CD4+ and CD8+ cells had a mean of about 3 ug. Study results and limitations: Patients shared some 30 CD8+ CDR3 sequences with controls.

The authors sequenced patients whose flow cytometry had shown CD8+CD57+ cell expansion. Germline trimming cut 3 bases from V and 9 bases from J; bases unmatched to any gene: 8. Germline V lookup: CDR1 SGDLS, CDR2 YYNGEE. This CDR3 has 14 amino acids. V and J are TRBV9 and TRBJ2-5, with 10 positions matching TRBD1. Sequenced sample: sorted CD4+, CD8+, or CD8+CD57+ T cells (not recorded which) from PBMCs. This TCR was sampled from a human donor with aplastic anemia. DNA of the CDR3: TGTGCCAGCAGCGCCGGGACAGGGGACTGGGCCCAGTACTTC. Protein sequence: CASSAGTGDWAQYF. Full variable domain (remainder filled in from reference TRBV9 and TRBJ2-5): DSGVTQTPKHLITATGQRVTLRCSPRSGDLSVYWYQQSLDQGLQFLIQYYNGEERAKGNILERFSAQQFPDLHSELNLSSLELGDSALYFCASSAGTGDWAQYFGPGTRLLVL.